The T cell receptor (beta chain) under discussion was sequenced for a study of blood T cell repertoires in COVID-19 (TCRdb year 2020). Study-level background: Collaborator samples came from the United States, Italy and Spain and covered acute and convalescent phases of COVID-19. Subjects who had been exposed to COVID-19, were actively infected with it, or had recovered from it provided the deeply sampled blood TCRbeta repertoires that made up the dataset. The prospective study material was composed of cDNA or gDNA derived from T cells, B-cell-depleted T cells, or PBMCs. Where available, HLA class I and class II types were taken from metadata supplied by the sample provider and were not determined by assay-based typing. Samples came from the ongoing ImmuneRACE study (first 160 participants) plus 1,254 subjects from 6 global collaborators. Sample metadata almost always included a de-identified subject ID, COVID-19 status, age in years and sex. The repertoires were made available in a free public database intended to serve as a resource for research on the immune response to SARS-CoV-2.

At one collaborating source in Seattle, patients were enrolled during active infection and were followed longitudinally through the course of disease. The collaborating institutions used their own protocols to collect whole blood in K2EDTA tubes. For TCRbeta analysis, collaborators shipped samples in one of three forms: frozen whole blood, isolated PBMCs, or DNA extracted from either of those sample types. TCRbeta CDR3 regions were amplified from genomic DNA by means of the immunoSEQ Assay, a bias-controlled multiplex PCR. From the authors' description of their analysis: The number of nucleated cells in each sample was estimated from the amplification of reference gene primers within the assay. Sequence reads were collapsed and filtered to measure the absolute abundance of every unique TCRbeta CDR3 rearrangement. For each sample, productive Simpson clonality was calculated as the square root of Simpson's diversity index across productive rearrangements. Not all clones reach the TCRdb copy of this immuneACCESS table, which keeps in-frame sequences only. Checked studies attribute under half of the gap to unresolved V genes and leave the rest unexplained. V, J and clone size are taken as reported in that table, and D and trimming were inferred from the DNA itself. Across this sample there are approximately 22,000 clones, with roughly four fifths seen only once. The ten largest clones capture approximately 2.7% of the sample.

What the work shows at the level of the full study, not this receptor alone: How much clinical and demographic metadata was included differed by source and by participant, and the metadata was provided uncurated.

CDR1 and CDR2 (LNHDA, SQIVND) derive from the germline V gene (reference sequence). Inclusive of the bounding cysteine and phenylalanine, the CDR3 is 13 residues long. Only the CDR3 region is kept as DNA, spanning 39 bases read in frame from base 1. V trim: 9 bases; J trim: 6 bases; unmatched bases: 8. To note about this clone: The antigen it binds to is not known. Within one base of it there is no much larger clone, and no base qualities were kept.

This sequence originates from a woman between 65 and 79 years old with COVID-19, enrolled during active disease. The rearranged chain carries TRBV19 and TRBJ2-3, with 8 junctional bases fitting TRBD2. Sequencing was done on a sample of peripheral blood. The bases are TGTGCCAGCCGGGGGGGCGCAGGGGATACGCAGTATTTT. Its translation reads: CASRGGAGDTQYF.